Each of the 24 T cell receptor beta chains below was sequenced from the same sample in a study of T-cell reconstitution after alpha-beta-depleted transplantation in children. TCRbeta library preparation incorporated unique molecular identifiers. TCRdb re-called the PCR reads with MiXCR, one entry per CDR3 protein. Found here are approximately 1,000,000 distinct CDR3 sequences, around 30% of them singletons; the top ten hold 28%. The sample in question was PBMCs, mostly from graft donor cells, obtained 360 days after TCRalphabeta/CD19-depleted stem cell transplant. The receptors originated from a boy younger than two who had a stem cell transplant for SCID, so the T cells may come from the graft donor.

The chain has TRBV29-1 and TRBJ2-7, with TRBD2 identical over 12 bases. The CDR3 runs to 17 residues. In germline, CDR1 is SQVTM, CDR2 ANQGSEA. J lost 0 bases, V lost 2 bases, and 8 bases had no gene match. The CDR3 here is CSVELRLAGAFSYEQYF. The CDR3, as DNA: TGCAGCGTTGAACTCCGACTAGCGGGGGCCTTCTCCTACGAGCAGTACTTC.

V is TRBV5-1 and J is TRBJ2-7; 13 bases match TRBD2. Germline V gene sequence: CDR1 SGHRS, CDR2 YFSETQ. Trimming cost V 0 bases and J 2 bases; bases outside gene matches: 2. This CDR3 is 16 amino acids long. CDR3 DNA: TGCGCCAGCAGCTTGGGGACTAGCGGGGGCCCCTACGAGCAGTACTTC. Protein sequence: CASSLGTSGGPYEQYF.

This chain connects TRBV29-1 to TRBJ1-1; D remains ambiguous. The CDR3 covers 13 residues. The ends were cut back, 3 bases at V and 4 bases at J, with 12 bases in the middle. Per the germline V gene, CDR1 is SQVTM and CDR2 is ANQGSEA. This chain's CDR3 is CSVDIARRTEAFF. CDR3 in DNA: TGCAGCGTTGACATAGCTCGGCGCACTGAAGCTTTCTTT.

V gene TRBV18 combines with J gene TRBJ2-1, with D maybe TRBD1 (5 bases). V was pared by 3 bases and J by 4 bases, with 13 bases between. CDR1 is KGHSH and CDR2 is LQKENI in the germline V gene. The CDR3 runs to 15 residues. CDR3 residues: CASSPGQTRYNEQFF. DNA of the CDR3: TGTGCCAGCTCACCTGGACAAACCCGTTACAATGAGCAGTTCTTC.

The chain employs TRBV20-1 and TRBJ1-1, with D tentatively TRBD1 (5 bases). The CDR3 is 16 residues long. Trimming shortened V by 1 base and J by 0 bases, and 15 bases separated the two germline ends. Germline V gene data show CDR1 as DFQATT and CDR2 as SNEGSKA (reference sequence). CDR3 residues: CSARGQGDRLNTEAFF. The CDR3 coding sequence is TGCAGTGCTAGAGGCCAGGGAGATAGACTGAACACTGAAGCTTTCTTT.

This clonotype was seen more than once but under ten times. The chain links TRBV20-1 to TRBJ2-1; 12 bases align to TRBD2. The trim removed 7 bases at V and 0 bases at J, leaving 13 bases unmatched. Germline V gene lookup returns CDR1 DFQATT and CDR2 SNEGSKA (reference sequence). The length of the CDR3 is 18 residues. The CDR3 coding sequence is TGCAGTGTCATTAGCACCCTAGCGGGGGGGCGCTCCTACAATGAGCAGTTCTTC. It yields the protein CSVISTLAGGRSYNEQFF.

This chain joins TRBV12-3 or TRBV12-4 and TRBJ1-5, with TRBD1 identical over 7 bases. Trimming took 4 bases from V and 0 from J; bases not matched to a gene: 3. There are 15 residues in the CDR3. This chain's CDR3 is CASSWDSYSNQPQHF. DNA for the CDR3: TGTGCCAGCAGTTGGGACAGTTATAGCAATCAGCCCCAGCATTTT.

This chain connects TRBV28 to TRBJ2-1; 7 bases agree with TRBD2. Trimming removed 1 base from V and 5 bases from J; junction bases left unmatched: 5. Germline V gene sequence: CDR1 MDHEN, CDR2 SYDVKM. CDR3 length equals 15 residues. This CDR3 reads CASSLFAGENNEQFF. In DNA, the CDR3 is TGTGCCAGCAGTTTATTCGCGGGGGAAAACAATGAGCAGTTCTTC.

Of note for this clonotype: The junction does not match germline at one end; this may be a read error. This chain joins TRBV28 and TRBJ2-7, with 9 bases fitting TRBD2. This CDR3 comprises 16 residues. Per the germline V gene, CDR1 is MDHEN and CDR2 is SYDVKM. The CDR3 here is CASSLDAGTSSNEQYF. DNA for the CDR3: TGTGCCAGCAGTTTAGATGCCGGGACTAGCTCCAACGAGCAGTACTTC.

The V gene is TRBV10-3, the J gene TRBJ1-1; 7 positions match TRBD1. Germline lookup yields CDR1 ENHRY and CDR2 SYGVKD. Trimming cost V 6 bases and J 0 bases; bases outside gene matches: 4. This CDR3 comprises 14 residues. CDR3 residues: CAISRQGMNTEAFF. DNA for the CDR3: TGTGCCATCAGCCGACAGGGTATGAACACTGAAGCTTTCTTT.

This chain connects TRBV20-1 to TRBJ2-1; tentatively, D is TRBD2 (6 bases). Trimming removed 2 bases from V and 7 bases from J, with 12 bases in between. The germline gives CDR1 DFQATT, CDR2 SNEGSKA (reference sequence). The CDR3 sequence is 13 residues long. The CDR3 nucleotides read TGCAGTGCTAGACCGACTAGTCGTAATGAGCAGTTCTTC. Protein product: CSARPTSRNEQFF.

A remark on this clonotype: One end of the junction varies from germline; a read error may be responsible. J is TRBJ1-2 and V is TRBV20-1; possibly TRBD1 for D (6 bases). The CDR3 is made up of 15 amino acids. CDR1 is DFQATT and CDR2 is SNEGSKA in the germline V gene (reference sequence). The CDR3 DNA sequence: TGCAGTGCTAGAGTCTCCTTGGGGGCTAACTATGACTACACCTTC. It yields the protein CSARVSLGANYDYTF.

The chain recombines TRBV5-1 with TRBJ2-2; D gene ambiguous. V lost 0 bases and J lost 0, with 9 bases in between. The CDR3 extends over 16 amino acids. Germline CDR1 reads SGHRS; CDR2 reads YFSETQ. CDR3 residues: CASSLDRPTNTGELFF. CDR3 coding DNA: TGCGCCAGCAGCTTGGACAGACCCACGAACACCGGGGAGCTGTTTTTT. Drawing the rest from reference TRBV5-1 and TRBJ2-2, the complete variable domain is KAGVTQTPRYLIKTRGQQVTLSCSPISGHRSVSWYQQTPGQGLQFLFEYFSETQRNKGNFPGRFSGRQFSNSRSEMNVSTLELGDSALYLCASSLDRPTNTGELFFGEGSRLTVL.

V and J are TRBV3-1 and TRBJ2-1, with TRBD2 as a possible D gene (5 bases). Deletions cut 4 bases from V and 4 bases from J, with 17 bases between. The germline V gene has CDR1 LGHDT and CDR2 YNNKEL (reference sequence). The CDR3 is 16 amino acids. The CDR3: CASSLLTRRFYNEQFF. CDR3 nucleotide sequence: TGTGCCAGCAGCCTTCTTACAAGGAGGTTTTACAATGAGCAGTTCTTC.

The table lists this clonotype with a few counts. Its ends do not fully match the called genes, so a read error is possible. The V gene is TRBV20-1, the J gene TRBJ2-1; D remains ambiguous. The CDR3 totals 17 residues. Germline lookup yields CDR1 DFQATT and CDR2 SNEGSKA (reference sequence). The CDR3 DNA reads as TGCTGTGCTAGAGATCCTTCGAGCAGCCCCCCCTACAATGAGCAGTTCTTC. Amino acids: CCARDPSSSPPYNEQFF.

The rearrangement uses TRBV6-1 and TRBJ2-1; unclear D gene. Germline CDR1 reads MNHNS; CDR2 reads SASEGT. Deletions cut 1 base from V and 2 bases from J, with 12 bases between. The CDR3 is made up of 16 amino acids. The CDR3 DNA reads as TGTGCCAGCAGTGAAGAGACTGTCCCTCCCTACAATGAGCAGTTCTTC. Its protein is CASSEETVPPYNEQFF.

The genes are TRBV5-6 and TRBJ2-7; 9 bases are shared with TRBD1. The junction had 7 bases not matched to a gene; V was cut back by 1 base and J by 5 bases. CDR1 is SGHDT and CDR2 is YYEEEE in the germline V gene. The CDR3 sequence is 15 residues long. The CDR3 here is CASSLWDRVANEQYF. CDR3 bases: TGTGCCAGCAGCTTGTGGGACAGGGTCGCGAACGAGCAGTACTTC.

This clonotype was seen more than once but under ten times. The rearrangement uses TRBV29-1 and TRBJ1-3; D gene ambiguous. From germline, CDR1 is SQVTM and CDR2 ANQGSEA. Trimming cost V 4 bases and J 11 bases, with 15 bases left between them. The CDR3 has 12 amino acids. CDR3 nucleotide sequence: TGCAGCGTTGGGGCACGCTCTGGTGCCATATATTTT. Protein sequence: CSVGARSGAIYF.

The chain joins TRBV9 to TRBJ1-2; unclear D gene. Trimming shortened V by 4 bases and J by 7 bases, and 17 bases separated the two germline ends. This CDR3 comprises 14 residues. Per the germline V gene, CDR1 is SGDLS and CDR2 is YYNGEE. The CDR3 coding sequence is TGTGCCAGCAGCCCCGACATCTCTCTGGGTGGCTACACCTTC. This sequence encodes CASSPDISLGGYTF.

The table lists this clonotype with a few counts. DNA of the CDR3: TGTGCCAGCAGCGCACAGGGGAACACTGAAGCTTTCTTT. Translating gives CASSAQGNTEAFF. The rearrangement links TRBV9 to TRBJ1-1, with D perhaps matching TRBD1 (6 bases). This CDR3 comprises 13 residues. Deletions cut 3 bases from V and 1 base from J, with 7 bases between. The germline V gene has CDR1 SGDLS and CDR2 YYNGEE. The entire variable domain, with the rest obtained from reference TRBV9 and TRBJ1-1, is as follows: DSGVTQTPKHLITATGQRVTLRCSPRSGDLSVYWYQQSLDQGLQFLIQYYNGEERAKGNILERFSAQQFPDLHSELNLSSLELGDSALYFCASSAQGNTEAFFGQGTRLTVV.

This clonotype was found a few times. This chain's CDR3 is CASSTRLARAKNIQYF. In DNA, the CDR3 is TGTGCCAGCAGTACCAGACTAGCCAGAGCCAAAAACATTCAGTACTTC. The gene calls are TRBV12-3 or TRBV12-4 and TRBJ2-4, with 7 bases aligning to TRBD2. V shed 5 bases and J 0 bases; nucleotides not matched to a gene: 7. There are 16 residues in the CDR3.

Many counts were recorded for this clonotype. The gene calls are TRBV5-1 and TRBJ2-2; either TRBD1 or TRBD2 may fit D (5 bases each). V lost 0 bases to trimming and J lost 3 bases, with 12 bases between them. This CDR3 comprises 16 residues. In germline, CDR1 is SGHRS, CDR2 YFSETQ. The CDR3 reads CASSLAWGKDTGELFF. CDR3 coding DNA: TGCGCCAGCAGCTTGGCCTGGGGGAAGGACACCGGGGAGCTGTTTTTT.

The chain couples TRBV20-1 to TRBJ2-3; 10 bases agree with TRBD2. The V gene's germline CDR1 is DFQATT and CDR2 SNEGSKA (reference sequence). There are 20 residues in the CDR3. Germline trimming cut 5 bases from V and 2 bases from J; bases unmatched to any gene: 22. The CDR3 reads CSARLTKKISGGPYTDTQYF. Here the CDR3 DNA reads TGCAGTGCTCGACTAACCAAGAAAATTAGCGGGGGGCCTTACACAGATACGCAGTATTTT.

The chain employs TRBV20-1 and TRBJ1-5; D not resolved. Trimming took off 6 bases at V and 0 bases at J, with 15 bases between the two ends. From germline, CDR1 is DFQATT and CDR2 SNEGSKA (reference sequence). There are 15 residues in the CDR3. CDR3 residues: CSAKSLSYSNQPQHF. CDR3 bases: TGCAGTGCCAAGAGTTTAAGTTATAGCAATCAGCCCCAGCATTTT.